This TCR beta chain was observed in a study of blood T cell repertoires in COVID-19. The CDR3 extends over 16 amino acids. Per the germline V gene, CDR1 is MNHEY and CDR2 is SVGEGT. Trimming left V 5 bases short and J 0 bases short, with 14 bases between. The protocol was immunoSEQ multiplex PCR, while the TCRdb copy is restricted to in-frame clones and leaves out a portion. The sample consists of approximately 290,000 clones, roughly 90% of them appearing once. Sequencing was carried out using PBMCs or T cells enriched from blood (not recorded which). The source is a woman aged 25-40 years who had recovered from COVID-19. This sequence joins TRBV6-2 or TRBV6-3 and TRBJ1-5; perhaps TRBD1 as D (6 bases). The CDR3 DNA is TGTGCCAGCAGTACTCGACAGGCGTTTAGCAATCAGCCCCAGCATTTT. Its translation is CASSTRQAFSNQPQHF.